Included here is one TCR beta chain sequence, with context. This sample was taken from a study of memory CD4+ T cells and cytomegalovirus serostatus. Germline V gene sequence: CDR1 ENHRY, CDR2 SYGVKD. The CDR3 extends over 13 amino acids. Trimming took 6 bases from V and 4 from J; bases not matched to a gene: 3. As processed by the authors: Out-of-frame sequences were removed, leaving 2 million to 2.5 million distinct TCRbeta sequences. Profiling relied on immunoSEQ multiplex PCR, and the TCRdb table lists in-frame clones only, not all of them. V and J calls and clone size follow that table, whereas D and trimming were derived from the DNA. The top ten clones hold approximately 5% of a sample with 30,000 to 40,000 clones, roughly 85% of them seen once. The sort gate was single viable CD3+CD4+CD8-CD45RO+ cells for memory CD4+ T cells.

This TCR was sampled from an adult in good health and CMV-seropositive. Material for sequencing was memory CD4+ T cells from blood. This chain uses TRBV10-3 with TRBJ2-7; 10 nucleotides agree with TRBD1. CDR3 protein: CAISRDRGYEQYF. The CDR3, as DNA: TGTGCCATCAGCCGGGACAGGGGTTACGAGCAGTACTTC.